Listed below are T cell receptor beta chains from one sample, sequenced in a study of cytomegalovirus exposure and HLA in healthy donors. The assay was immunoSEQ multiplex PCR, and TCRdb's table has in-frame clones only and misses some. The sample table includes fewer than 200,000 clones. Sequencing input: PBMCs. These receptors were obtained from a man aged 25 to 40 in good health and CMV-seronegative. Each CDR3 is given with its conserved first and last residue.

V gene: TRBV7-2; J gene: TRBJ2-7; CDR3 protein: CASSPLWSGLSYEQYF
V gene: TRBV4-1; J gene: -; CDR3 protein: CASSQYVGGLYEQYF
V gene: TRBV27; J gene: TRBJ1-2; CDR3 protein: CASRPGGGPPTYGYTF
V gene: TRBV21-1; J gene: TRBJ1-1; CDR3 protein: CASSITPGTSNTEAFF
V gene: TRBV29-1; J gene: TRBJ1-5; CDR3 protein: CSVGTNNQPQHF
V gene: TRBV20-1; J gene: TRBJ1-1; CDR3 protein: CSAPRLIEAFF
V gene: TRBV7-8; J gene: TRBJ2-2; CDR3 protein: CASSLEERGNTGELFF
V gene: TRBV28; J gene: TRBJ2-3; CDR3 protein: CASSPPGTGAGDTQYF
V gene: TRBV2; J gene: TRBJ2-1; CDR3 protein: CASSERGLASYNEQFF
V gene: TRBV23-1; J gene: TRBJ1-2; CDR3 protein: CASSQSETGVGIGYTF
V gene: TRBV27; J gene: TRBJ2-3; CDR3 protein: CASSLRGRDRTDTQYF
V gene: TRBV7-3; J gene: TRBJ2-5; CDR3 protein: CASSLAPEGGQETQYF
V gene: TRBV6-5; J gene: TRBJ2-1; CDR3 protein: CASSYTGRLDNEQFF
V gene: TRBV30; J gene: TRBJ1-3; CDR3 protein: CARSLEPSSGNTIYF
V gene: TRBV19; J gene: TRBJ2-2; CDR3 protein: CASRRIVAVDTGELFF
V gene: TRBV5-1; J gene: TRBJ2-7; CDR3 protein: CATQTAPGGYEQYF
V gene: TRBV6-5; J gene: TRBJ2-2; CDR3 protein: CASHREDRITGELFF
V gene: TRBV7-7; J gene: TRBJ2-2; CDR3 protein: CASSLDRVSRELFF